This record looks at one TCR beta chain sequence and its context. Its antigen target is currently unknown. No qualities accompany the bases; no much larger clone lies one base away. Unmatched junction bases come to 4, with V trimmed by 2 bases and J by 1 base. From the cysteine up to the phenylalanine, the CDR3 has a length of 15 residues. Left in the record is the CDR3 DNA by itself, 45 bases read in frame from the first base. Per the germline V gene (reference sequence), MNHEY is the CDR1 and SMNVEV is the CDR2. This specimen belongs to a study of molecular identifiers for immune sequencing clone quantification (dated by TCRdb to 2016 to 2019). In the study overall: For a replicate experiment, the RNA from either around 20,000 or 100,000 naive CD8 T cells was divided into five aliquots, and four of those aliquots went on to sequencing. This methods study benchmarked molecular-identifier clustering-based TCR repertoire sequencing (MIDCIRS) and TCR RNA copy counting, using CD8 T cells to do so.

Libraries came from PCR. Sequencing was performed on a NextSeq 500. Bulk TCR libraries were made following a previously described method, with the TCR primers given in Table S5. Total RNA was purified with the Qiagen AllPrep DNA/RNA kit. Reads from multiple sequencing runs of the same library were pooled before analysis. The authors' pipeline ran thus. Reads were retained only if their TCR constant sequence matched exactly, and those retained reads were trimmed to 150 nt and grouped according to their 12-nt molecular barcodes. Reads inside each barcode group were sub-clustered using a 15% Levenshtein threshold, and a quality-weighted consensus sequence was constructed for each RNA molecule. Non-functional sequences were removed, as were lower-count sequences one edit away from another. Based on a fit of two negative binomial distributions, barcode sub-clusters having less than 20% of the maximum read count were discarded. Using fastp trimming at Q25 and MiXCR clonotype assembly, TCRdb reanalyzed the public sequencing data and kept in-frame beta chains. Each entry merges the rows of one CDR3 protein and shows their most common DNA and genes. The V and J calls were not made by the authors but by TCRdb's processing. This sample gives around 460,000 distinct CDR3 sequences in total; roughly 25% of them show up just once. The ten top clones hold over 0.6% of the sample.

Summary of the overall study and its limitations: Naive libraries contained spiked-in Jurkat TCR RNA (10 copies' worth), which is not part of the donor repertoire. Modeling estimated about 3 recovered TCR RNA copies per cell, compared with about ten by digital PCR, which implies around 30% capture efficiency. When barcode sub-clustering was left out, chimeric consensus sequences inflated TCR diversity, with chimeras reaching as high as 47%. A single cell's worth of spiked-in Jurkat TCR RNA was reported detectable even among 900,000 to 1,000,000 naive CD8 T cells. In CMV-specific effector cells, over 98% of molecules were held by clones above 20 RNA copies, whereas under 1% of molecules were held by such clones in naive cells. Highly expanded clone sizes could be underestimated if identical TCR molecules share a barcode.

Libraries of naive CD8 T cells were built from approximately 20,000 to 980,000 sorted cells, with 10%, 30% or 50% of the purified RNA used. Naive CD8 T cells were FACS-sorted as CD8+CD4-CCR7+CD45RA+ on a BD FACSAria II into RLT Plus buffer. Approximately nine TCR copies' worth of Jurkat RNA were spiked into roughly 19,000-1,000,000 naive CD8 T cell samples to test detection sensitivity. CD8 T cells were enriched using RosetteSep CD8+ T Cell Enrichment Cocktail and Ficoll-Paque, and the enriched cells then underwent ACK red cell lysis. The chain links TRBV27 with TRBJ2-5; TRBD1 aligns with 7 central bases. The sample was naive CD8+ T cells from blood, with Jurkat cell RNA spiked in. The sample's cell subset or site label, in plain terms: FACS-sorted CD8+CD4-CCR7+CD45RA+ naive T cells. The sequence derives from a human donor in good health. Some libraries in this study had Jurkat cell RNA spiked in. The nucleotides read TGTGCCAGCAGTTTACTTGGGACAGCCCAAGAGACCCAGTACTTC. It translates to CASSLLGTAQETQYF.